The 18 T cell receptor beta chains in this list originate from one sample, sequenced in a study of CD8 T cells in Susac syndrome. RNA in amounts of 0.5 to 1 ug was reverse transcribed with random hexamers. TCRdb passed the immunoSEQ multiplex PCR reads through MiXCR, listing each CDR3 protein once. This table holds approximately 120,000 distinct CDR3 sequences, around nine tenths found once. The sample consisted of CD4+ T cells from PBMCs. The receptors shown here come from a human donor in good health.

Written as DNA, the CDR3 is TGTGCCAGCAGCCAAGGGACAGGGGGGAATCAGCCCCAGCATTTT. This translates into CASSQGTGGNQPQHF. V usage is TRBV16 and J usage is TRBJ1-5; 11 bases are shared with TRBD1. Germline CDR1 is KGHSY and CDR2 is FQNENV. CDR3 length: 15 amino acids. The J segment lost 4 bases and the V segment lost 2 bases, leaving 1 base of the junction unmatched.

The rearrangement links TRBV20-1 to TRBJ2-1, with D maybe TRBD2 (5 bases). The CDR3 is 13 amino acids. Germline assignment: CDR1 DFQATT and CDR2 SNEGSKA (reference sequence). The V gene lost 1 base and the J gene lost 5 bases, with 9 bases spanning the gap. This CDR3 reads CSARASLNNEQFF. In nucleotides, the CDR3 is TGCAGTGCTAGAGCTAGCCTTAACAATGAGCAGTTCTTC.

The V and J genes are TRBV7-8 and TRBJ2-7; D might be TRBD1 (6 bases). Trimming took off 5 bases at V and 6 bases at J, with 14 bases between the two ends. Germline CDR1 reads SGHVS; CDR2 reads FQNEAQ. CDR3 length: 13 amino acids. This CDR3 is CASSEGHRGEQYF. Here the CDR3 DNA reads TGTGCCAGCAGCGAGGGACATCGTGGCGAGCAGTACTTC.

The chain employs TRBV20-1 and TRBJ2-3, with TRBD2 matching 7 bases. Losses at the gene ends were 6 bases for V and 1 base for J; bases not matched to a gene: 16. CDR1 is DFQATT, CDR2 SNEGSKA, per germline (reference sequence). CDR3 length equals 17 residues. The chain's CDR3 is CSAHGAGAVSGTDTQYF. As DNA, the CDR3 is TGCAGTGCCCACGGTGCGGGAGCGGTATCGGGCACAGATACGCAGTATTTT.

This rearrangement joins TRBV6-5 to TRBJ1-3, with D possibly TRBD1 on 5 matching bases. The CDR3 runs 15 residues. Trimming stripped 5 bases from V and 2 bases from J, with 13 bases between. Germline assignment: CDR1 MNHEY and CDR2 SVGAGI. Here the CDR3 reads CASSPDIRTGNTIYF. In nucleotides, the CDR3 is TGTGCCAGCAGTCCGGACATTCGTACTGGAAACACCATATATTTT.

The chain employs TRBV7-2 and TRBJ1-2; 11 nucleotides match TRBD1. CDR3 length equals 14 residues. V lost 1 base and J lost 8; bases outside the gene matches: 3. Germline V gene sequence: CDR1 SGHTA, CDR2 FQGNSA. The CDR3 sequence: CASSLGDRGYGYTF. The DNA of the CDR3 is TGTGCCAGCAGCTTAGGGGACAGGGGGTACGGCTACACCTTC.

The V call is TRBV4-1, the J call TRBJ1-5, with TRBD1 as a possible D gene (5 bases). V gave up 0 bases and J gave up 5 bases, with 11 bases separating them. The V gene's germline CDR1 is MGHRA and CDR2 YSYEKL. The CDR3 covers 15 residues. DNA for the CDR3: TGCGCCAGCAGCCAAGATCCTGGGACCGATCAGCCCCAGCATTTT. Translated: CASSQDPGTDQPQHF.

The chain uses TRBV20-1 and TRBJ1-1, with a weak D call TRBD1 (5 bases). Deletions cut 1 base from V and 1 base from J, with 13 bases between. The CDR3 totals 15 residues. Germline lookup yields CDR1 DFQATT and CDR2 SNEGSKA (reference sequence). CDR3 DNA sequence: TGCAGTGCTAGAGCTCCGCGGGGGGGGAACACTGAAGCTTTCTTT. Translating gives CSARAPRGGNTEAFF.

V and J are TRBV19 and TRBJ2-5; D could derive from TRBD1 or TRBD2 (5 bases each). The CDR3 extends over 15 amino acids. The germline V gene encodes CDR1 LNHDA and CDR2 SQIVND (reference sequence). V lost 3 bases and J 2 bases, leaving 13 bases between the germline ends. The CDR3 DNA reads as TGTGCCAGTAGTATCGGGACGGGATTACAAGAGACCCAGTACTTC. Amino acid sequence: CASSIGTGLQETQYF.

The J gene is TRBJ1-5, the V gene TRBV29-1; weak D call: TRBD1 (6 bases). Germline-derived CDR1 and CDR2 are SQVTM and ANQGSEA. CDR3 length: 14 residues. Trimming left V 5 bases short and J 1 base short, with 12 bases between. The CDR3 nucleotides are TGCAGCGTTCGGGGGGCTGAGAGCAATCAGCCCCAGCATTTT. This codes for CSVRGAESNQPQHF.

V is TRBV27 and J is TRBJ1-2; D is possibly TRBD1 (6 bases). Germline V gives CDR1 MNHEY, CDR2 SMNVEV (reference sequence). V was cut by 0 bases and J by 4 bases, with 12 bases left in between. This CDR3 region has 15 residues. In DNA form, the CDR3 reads TGTGCCAGCAGTTTATCTGCAGGGGTGCGCTATGGCTACACCTTC. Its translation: CASSLSAGVRYGYTF.

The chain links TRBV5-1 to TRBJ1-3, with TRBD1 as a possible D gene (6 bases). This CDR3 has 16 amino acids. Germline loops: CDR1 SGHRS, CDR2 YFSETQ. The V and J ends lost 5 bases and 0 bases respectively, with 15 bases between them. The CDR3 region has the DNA TGCGCCAGCAGGAGTTCGGGGGCGATCTCTGGAAACACCATATATTTT. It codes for CASRSSGAISGNTIYF.

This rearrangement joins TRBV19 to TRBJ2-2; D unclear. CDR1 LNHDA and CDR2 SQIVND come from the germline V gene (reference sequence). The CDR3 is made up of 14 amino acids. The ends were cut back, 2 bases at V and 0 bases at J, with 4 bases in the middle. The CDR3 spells CASSIKSNTGELFF. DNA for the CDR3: TGTGCCAGTAGTATAAAGTCGAACACCGGGGAGCTGTTTTTT.

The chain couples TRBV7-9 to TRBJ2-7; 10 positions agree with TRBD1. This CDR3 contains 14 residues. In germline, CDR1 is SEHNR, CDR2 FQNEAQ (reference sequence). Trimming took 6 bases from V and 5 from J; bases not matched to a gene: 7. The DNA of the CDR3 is TGTGCCAGCAGGGGGACAGGGGTCTTCCACGAGCAGTACTTC. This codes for CASRGTGVFHEQYF.

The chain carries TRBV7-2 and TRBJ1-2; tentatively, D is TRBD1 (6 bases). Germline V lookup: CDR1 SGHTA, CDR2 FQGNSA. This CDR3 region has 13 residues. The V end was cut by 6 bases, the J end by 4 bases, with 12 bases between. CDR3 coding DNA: TGTGCCAGCAGTCGGGACATCCTCTATGGCTACACCTTC. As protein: CASSRDILYGYTF.

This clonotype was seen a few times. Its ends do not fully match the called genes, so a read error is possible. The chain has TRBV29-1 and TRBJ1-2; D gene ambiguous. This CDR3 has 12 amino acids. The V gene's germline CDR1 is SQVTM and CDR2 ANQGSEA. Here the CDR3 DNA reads TGCAGCGTGGAAGGACGGAACTATGGCTACACCTTC. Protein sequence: CSVEGRNYGYTF. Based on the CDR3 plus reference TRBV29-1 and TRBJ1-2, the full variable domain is SAVISQKPSRDICQRGTSLTIQCQVDSQVTMMFWYRQQPGQSLTLIATANQGSEATYESGFVIDKFPISRPNLTFSTLTVSNMSPEDSSIYLCSVEGRNYGYTFGSGTRLTVV.

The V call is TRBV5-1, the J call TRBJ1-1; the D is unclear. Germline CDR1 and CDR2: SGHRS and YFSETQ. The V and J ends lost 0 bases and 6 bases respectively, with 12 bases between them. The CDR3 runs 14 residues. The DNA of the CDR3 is TGCGCCAGCAGCTTGGCTCGGGCGGACGCTGAAGCTTTCTTT. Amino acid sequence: CASSLARADAEAFF.

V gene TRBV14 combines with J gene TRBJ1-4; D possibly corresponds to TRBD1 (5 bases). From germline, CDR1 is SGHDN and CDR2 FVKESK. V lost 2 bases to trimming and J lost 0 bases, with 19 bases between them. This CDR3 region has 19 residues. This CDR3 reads CASSQIGASRLATNEKLFF. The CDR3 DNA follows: TGTGCCAGCAGCCAAATCGGGGCCTCCCGGCTTGCAACTAATGAAAAACTGTTTTTT.